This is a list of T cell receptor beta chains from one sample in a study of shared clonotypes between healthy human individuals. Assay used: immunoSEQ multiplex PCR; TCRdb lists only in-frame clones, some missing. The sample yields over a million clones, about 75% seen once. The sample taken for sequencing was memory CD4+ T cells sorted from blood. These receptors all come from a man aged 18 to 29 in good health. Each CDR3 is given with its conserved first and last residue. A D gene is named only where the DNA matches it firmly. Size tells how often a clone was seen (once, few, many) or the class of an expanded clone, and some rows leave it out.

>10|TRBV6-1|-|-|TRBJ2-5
CASNQETQYF
TGTGCCAGCAACCAAGAGACCCAGTACTTC
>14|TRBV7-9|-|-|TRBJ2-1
CASSMTLVGDEQFF
TGTGCCAGCAGCATGACCCTAGTAGGCGATGAGCAGTTCTTC
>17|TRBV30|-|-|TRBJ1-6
CAWRTTGLSSYNSPLHF
TGTGCCTGGAGAACCACGGGCCTCAGCTCCTATAATTCACCCCTCCACTTT
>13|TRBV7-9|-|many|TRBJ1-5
CASSSQGGQPQHF
TGTGCCAGCAGCTCACAGGGTGGGCAGCCCCAGCATTTT
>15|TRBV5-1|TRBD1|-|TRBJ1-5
CASRSGTGGNQPQHF
TGCGCCAGCAGGTCCGGGACAGGGGGCAATCAGCCCCAGCATTTT
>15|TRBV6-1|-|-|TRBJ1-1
CASSAGATGNTEAFF
TGTGCCAGCAGTGCGGGGGCGACAGGGAACACTGAAGCTTTCTTT
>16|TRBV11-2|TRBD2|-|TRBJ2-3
CASSPGTSGILDTQYF
TGTGCCAGCAGCCCGGGGACTAGCGGGATTTTAGATACGCAGTATTTT
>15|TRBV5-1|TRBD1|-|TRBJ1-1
CASSLLRTGGTEAFF
TGCGCCAGCAGCTTGTTGAGGACAGGTGGGACTGAAGCTTTCTTT
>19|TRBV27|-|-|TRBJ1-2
CASSLWAVKQPLITYGYTF
TGTGCCAGCAGTTTATGGGCCGTCAAACAACCCCTTATAACCTATGGCTACACCTTC
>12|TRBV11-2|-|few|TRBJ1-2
CASSVGDTVYTF
TGTGCCAGCAGCGTGGGGGACACAGTCTACACCTTC
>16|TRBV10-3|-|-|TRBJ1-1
CAISGGVVNMNTEAFF
TGTGCCATCAGTGGGGGGGTAGTGAACATGAACACTGAAGCTTTCTTT
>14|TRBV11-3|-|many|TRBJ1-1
CASSLQGGNTEAFF
TGTGCCAGCAGCTTACAGGGCGGAAACACTGAAGCTTTCTTT
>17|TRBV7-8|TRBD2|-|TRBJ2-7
CASSSRGLAGIGYEQYF
TGTGCCAGCAGCTCGAGAGGGCTAGCGGGGATCGGCTACGAGCAGTACTTC
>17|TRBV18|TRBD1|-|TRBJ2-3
CASSPPGQGTGTDTQYF
TGTGCCAGCTCACCACCGGGACAGGGGACCGGCACAGATACGCAGTATTTT
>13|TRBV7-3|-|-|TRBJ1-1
CASALAGNTEAFF
TGTGCCAGCGCCCTAGCGGGTAACACTGAAGCTTTCTTT
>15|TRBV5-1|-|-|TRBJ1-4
CASSQTVATNEKLFF
TGCGCCAGCAGCCAGACCGTAGCAACTAATGAAAAACTGTTTTTT
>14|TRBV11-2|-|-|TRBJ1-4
CASSLWGGNEKLFF
TGTGCCAGCAGCTTATGGGGGGGTAATGAAAAACTGTTTTTT
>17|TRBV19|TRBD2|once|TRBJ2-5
CASSLPRGTSARETQYF
TGTGCCAGTAGTCTCCCCCGAGGGACTAGCGCGAGGGAGACCCAGTACTTC
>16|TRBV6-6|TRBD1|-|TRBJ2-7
CASSYGAQGQGGEQYF
TGTGCCAGCAGTTACGGGGCACAGGGACAGGGCGGCGAGCAGTACTTC
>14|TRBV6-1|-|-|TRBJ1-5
CASSATMGREPQHF
TGTGCCAGCAGTGCCACCATGGGTCGGGAGCCCCAGCATTTT
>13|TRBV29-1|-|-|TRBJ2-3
CSAIQGGTDTQYF
TGCAGCGCCATACAGGGGGGGACAGATACGCAGTATTTT
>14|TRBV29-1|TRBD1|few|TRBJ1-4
CSARGGTGRGKLFF
TGCAGCGCCCGGGGTGGGACAGGGCGAGGAAAACTGTTTTTT
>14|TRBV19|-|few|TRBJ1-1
CASSPYVEGTEAFF
TGTGCCAGTAGCCCATACGTTGAGGGAACTGAAGCTTTCTTT
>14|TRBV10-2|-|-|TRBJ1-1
CASSNPREGTEAFF
TGCGCCAGCTCAAACCCCAGGGAAGGAACTGAAGCTTTCTTT
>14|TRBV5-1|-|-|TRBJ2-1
CASSSGQFWNEQFF
TGCGCCAGCAGCTCAGGACAGTTTTGGAATGAGCAGTTCTTC
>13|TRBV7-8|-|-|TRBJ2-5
CASSPRVLETQYF
TGTGCCAGCAGCCCCCGGGTTCTGGAGACCCAGTACTTC
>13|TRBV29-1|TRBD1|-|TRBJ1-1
CSESTGVDTEAFF
TGCAGCGAATCAACAGGGGTCGACACTGAAGCTTTCTTT
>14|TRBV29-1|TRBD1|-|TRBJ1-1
CSVDTGTVYTEAFF
TGCAGCGTGGACACCGGGACAGTCTACACTGAAGCTTTCTTT
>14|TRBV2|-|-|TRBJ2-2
CASRILAGAGELFF
TGTGCCAGCAGGATCCTTGCCGGGGCCGGGGAGCTGTTTTTT
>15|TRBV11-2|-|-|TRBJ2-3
CASSFFKGRGDTQYF
TGTGCCAGCAGCTTCTTTAAGGGGCGCGGAGATACGCAGTATTTT
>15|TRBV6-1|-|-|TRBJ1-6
CASSDISSYNSPLHF
TGTGCCAGCAGTGACATCAGCTCCTATAATTCACCCCTCCACTTT
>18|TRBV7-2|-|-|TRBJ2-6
CASSSGRTPTPWANVLTF
TGTGCCAGCAGCTCAGGTAGGACACCTACCCCCTGGGCCAACGTCCTGACTTTC
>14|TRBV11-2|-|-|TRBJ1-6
CASSLALGGSPLHF
TGTGCCAGCAGCTTAGCGCTCGGTGGCTCACCCCTCCACTTT
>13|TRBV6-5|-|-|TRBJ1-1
CASSKTGSWGAFF
TGTGCCAGCAGTAAAACAGGGTCCTGGGGGGCTTTCTTT
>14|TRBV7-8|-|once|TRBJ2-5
CASSLAEGVETQYF
TGTGCCAGCAGCTTAGCGGAGGGGGTCGAGACCCAGTACTTC
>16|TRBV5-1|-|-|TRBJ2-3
CASSLGDAQAADTQYF
TGCGCCAGCAGCTTGGGTGATGCGCAAGCGGCAGATACGCAGTATTTT
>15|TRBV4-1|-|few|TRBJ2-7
CASSQVTGVEYEQYF
TGCGCCAGCAGCCAAGTAACGGGAGTTGAGTACGAGCAGTACTTC
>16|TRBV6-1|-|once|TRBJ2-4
CASSGREALEVDIQYF
TGTGCCAGCAGTGGCCGAGAGGCGTTGGAAGTCGACATTCAGTACTTC
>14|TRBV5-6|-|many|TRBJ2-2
CASSLRDDTGELFF
TGTGCCAGCAGCTTGCGCGACGACACCGGGGAGCTGTTTTTT
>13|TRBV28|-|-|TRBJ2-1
CAISGSSPNEQFF
TGTGCCATCTCCGGGTCATCTCCCAATGAGCAGTTCTTC
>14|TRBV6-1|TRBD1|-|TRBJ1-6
CASSADRDTSPLHF
TGTGCCAGCAGTGCGGACAGGGATACCTCACCCCTCCACTTT
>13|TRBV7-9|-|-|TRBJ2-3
CASNRGGADTQYF
TGTGCCAGCAATCGGGGTGGAGCAGATACGCAGTATTTT
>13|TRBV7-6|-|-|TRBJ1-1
CASSLNKNTEAFF
TGTGCCAGCAGCTTAAACAAGAACACTGAAGCTTTCTTT
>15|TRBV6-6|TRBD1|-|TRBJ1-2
CASSLGQGVGYGYTF
TGTGCCAGCAGTTTGGGACAGGGGGTAGGCTATGGCTACACCTTC
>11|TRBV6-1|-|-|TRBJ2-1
CASSEYSEQFF
TGTGCCAGCAGTGAATACAGTGAGCAGTTCTTC
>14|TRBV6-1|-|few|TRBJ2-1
CAAHTGKMVNEQFF
TGTGCCGCTCACACCGGTAAAATGGTCAATGAGCAGTTCTTC
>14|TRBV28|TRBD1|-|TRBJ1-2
CASSYPGQSYGYTF
TGTGCCAGCAGTTATCCGGGACAGAGCTATGGCTACACCTTC
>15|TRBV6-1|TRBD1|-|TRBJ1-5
CASVTGQGRNQPQHF
TGTGCCAGCGTAACGGGACAGGGTAGGAATCAGCCCCAGCATTTT
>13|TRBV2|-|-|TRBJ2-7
CASSEAPRGEQYF
TGTGCCAGCAGTGAAGCGCCGAGGGGCGAGCAGTACTTC
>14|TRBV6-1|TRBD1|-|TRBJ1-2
CASSESIIGGGYTF
TGTGCCAGCAGTGAAAGTATTATAGGGGGCGGCTACACCTTC
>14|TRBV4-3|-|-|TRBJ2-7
CASSQDGQFYEQYF
TGCGCCAGCAGCCAAGATGGGCAGTTTTACGAGCAGTACTTC
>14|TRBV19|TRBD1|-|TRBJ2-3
CAVAGTGSKDTQYF
TGTGCCGTGGCCGGGACAGGGTCTAAAGATACGCAGTATTTT
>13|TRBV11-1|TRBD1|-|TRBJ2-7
CASRDRSSYEQYF
TGTGCCAGCAGGGACAGGAGCTCCTACGAGCAGTACTTC
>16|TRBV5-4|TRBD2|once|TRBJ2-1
CASSTGLAGEFNEQFF
TGTGCCAGCAGCACCGGACTAGCGGGAGAGTTCAATGAGCAGTTCTTC